This is a list of T cell receptor beta chains from one sample in a study of response to subunit inactivated influenza vaccine. Each CDR3 protein is one row after TCRdb ran MiXCR on the RT-PCR reads. The sample holds around 520,000 distinct CDR3 sequences; approximately 10% are singletons and the top ten take roughly a tenth. Specimen: PBMCs from blood, collected on the day of vaccination. The receptors derive from a man in his fifties or sixties who received an inactivated influenza vaccine. Both conserved end residues are part of each CDR3. D genes are given only for firm matches. Size is stated for part of the rows, as once, few or many counts, or as a class when the clone is expanded.

clone_size	j_call	d_call	v_call	cdr3_aa	cdr3_nt
few	TRBJ2-7	.	TRBV28	CASRGVNGYEQYF	TGTGCCAGTAGAGGGGTAAACGGCTACGAGCAGTACTTC
.	TRBJ1-2	TRBD1	TRBV3-1	CASSQVLTRTGAIYGYTF	TGTGCCAGCAGCCAAGTTCTTACCCGGACAGGGGCTATTTATGGCTACACCTTC
few	TRBJ1-2	.	TRBV10-1	CASSEAGRSYGYTF	TGCGCCAGCAGTGAGGCGGGTCGAAGCTATGGCTACACCTTC
few	TRBJ2-3	.	TRBV28	CASSRDRRETDTQYF	TGTGCCAGCAGTCGGGACCGCCGGGAGACAGATACGCAGTATTTT
.	TRBJ2-1	.	TRBV7-2	CASSAYPGTGNNEQFF	TGTGCCAGCAGCGCGTACCCCGGGACTGGAAACAATGAGCAGTTCTTC
many	TRBJ2-5	TRBD2	TRBV6-1	CASRGLAGETQYF	TGTGCCAGCAGGGGACTAGCAGGGGAGACCCAGTACTTC
.	TRBJ2-7	.	TRBV29-1	CSVEGHGTGRSYEQYF	TGCAGCGTAGAGGGCCACGGAACGGGCCGCTCCTACGAGCAGTACTTC
.	TRBJ2-1	.	TRBV9	CASSVPGTVYNEQFF	TGTGCCAGCAGCGTACCCGGGACGGTCTACAATGAGCAGTTCTTC
.	TRBJ2-7	TRBD1	TRBV12-3/TRBV12-4	CASSPSGTGHEQYF	TGTGCCAGCAGTCCCTCCGGGACAGGGCACGAGCAGTACTTC
.	TRBJ2-3	.	TRBV20-1	CSARSGGSDTQYF	TGCAGTGCTAGATCGGGGGGCTCAGATACGCAGTATTTT
.	TRBJ1-6	.	TRBV6-5	CASSYTRQRNSPLHF	TGTGCCAGCAGTTATACGCGACAGAGAAATTCACCCCTCCACTTT
.	TRBJ1-2	.	TRBV30	CAWSDFYYNYGYTF	TGTGCCTGGAGTGATTTTTATTATAACTATGGCTACACCTTC
many	TRBJ2-3	TRBD2	TRBV5-1	CASSLDVAGGNTQYF	TGCGCCAGCAGCTTGGATGTAGCGGGAGGAAATACGCAGTATTTT
many	TRBJ2-5	.	TRBV12-3/TRBV12-4	CASSSHRVRETQYF	TGTGCCAGCAGTAGTCACAGGGTGAGGGAGACCCAGTACTTC
few	TRBJ1-1	.	TRBV27	CASTLRQVTEAFF	TGTGCCAGCACCCTTCGGCAGGTCACTGAAGCTTTCTTT
many	TRBJ2-5	.	TRBV20-1	CSASIIADQETQYF	TGCAGTGCTAGCATTATCGCCGATCAAGAGACCCAGTACTTC
few	TRBJ2-6	.	TRBV5-1	CASSRMAGANVLTF	TGCGCCAGCAGCAGGATGGCTGGGGCCAACGTCCTGACTTTC
.	TRBJ1-6	.	TRBV12-3/TRBV12-4	CASRDSLTYNSPLHF	TGTGCCAGCAGAGACAGTCTTACCTATAATTCACCCCTCCACTTT
few	TRBJ2-7	.	TRBV18	CASSPPTEAYEQYF	TGTGCCAGCTCACCACCGACTGAGGCCTACGAGCAGTACTTC
few	TRBJ1-1	.	TRBV7-9	CASSPFTGNTEAFF	TGTGCCAGCAGCCCGTTCACAGGGAACACTGAAGCTTTCTTT
.	TRBJ2-3	.	TRBV9	CASSVERGYTDTQYF	TGTGCCAGCAGCGTAGAGAGGGGGTACACAGATACGCAGTATTTT